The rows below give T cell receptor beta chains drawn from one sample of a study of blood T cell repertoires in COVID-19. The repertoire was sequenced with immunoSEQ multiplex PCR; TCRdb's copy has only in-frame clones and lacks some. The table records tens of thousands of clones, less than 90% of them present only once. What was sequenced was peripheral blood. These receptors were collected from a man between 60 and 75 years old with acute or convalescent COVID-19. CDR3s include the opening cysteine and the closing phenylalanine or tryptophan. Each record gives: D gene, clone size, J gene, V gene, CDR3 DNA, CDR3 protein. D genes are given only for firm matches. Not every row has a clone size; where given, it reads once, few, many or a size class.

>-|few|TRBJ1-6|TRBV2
TGTGCCAGCGGGGGGTCCTATAATTCACCCCTCCACTTT
CASGGSYNSPLHF
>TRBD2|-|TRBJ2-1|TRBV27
TGTGCCAGCAGTTTATTCCCCGAACGGACTAGTACCTATGAGCAGTTCTTC
CASSLFPERTSTYEQFF
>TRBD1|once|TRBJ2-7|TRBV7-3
TGTGCCAGCAGTCCCGGGACAGGGTCGACCTACGAGCAGTACTTC
CASSPGTGSTYEQYF
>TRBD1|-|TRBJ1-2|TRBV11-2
TGTGCCAGCAGCTCGTATAGCCAAGGGGGCCTTCGCTATGGCTACACCTTC
CASSSYSQGGLRYGYTF
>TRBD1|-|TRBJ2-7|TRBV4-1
TGCGCCAGCAGCCACGACGGGACAGGGAAACTCGAGCAGTACTTC
CASSHDGTGKLEQYF
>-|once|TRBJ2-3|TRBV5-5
TGTGCCAGCAGCTTGGCTCCGGGGGTGGAAGATACGCAGTATTTT
CASSLAPGVEDTQYF
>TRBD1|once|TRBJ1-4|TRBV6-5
TGTGCCAGCAGCTCTCTGACAGGGGTAGTAGAAAAACTGTTTTTT
CASSSLTGVVEKLFF
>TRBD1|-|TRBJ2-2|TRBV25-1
TGTGCCAGCACCACAGGGGGCGTTGGCGGGGAGCTGTTTTTT
CASTTGGVGGELFF
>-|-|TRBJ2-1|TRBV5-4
TGTGCCAGCAGCCCCGGCGGGTTATCCTACAATGAGCAGTTCTTC
CASSPGGLSYNEQFF
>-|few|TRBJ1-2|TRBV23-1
TGCGCCAGCAGTCAATCGGGGGGTTGGAACTATGGCTACACCTTC
CASSQSGGWNYGYTF
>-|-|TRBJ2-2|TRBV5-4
TGTGCCAGCAGCTTGGAGGGGGGGCCGAACACCGGGGAGCTGTTTTTT
CASSLEGGPNTGELFF
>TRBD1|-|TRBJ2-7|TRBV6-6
TGTGCCAGCAGTTCCTTGGGACAGGGGCCCTACGAGCAGTACTTC
CASSSLGQGPYEQYF
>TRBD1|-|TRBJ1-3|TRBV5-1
TGCGCCAGCAGCTTTGACAGGGCCTCTGGAAACACCATATATTTT
CASSFDRASGNTIYF
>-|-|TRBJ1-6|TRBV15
TGTGCCACCAGCAGAGGGTATGCAGGGGATAATTCACCCCTCCACTTT
CATSRGYAGDNSPLHF
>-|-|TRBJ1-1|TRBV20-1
TGCAGTGCTAGTCAACAGAACACTGAAGCTTTCTTT
CSASQQNTEAFF
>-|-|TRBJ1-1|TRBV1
TGCACCAGCAGCCAAGCACCTTACCGGGCAGGGGAGAACACTGAAGCTTTCTTT
CTSSQAPYRAGENTEAFF
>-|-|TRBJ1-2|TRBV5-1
TGCGCCAGCAGTGACCAGGATATTGGCTACACCTTC
CASSDQDIGYTF
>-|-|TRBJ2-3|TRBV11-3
TGTGCCAGTGCGGCGGGCGGCACAGATACGCAGTATTTT
CASAAGGTDTQYF
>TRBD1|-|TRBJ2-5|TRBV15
TGTGCCACCAGCCGAGGATTGGGACAGGGTAAAGAGACCCAGTACTTC
CATSRGLGQGKETQYF
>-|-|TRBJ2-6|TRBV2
TGTGCCAGCAGCCTCTCTGGGGCCAACGTCCTGACTTTC
CASSLSGANVLTF
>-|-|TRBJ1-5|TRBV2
TGTGCCAGCAGTGGAGAGTCAAATCAGCCCCAGCATTTT
CASSGESNQPQHF
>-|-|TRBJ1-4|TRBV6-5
TGTGCCAGCACCCTGACACAGGGCCGAGAAAAACTGTTTTTT
CASTLTQGREKLFF
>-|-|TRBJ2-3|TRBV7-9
TGTGCCAGCAGCTCCCCCCGCGGCGGAGACCCCGATGGCACAGATACGCAGTATTTT
CASSSPRGGDPDGTDTQYF
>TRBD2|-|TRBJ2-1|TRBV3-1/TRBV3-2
TGTGCCAGCAGCCACAGCGGGAGGTTCTACAATGAGCAGTTCTTC
CASSHSGRFYNEQFF